This passage covers 28 T cell receptor beta chains from one sample sequenced in a study of blood T cell repertoires in COVID-19. Some clones are missing from TCRdb's copy, which holds only in-frame ones; the method was immunoSEQ multiplex PCR. The sample lists around 260,000 clones; 88% were seen once. The source material was peripheral blood. Source of these receptors: a woman aged 65 to 85 with COVID-19, enrolled during active disease.

The rearrangement links TRBV7-6 to TRBJ2-7; the D gene is possibly TRBD1 (6 bases). V was trimmed by 1 base and J by 3 bases, leaving 13 bases between them. The germline V gene encodes CDR1 SGHVS and CDR2 FNYEAQ. The CDR3 has 15 amino acids. The CDR3 DNA reads TGTGCCAGCAGCTTAGTTCAGGACAGAAACTACGAGCAGTACTTC. It is translated as CASSLVQDRNYEQYF.

The chain uses TRBV10-3 and TRBJ2-5; D is possibly TRBD1 (6 bases). The CDR3 runs to 12 residues. Germline assignment: CDR1 ENHRY and CDR2 SYGVKD. Trimming removed 10 bases at V and 2 bases at J, with 11 bases between. This CDR3 reads CATGTKQETQYF. CDR3 coding DNA: TGTGCCACCGGGACAAAGCAAGAGACCCAGTACTTC.

The genes are TRBV15 and TRBJ2-2, with D possibly being TRBD1 (6 bases). The V end was cut by 4 bases, the J end by 2 bases, with 8 bases between. Germline values: CDR1 LNHNV, CDR2 YYDKDF (reference sequence). The CDR3 length is 14 residues. CDR3 nucleotides: TGTGCCACCAGCATGGGACAAAACACCGGGGAGCTGTTTTTT. Residues: CATSMGQNTGELFF.

The gene calls are TRBV20-1 and TRBJ2-7; unclear D gene. Trimming stripped 3 bases from V and 7 bases from J, with 10 bases between. The CDR3 is 11 amino acids. Germline CDR1 DFQATT, CDR2 SNEGSKA (reference sequence). CDR3 DNA: TGCAGTGCTAGGAGCCCGAGGGAGCAGTACTTC. It yields the protein CSARSPREQYF.

CDR3 DNA sequence: TGTGCCAGCAGTTTCCCCATTCGGGGCTACACCTTC. It encodes CASSFPIRGYTF. This chain uses TRBV28 with TRBJ1-2; no firm D call. From germline, CDR1 is MDHEN and CDR2 SYDVKM. V lost 3 bases and J lost 8, with 10 bases in between. The CDR3 length is 12 residues.

This clone appeared a single time. This chain uses TRBV3-1 (or the pseudogene TRBV3-2) with TRBJ2-7; 8 nucleotides match TRBD1. CDR1 and CDR2 (germline): LGHDT, YNNKEL (reference sequence). CDR3 length equals 15 residues. Losses at the gene ends were 3 bases for V and 1 base for J; bases not matched to a gene: 5. The CDR3 is CASSQSQGASYEQYF. DNA of the CDR3: TGTGCCAGCAGCCAGAGTCAGGGGGCTTCCTACGAGCAGTACTTC.

The chain has TRBV11-2 and TRBJ1-4; 11 positions match TRBD1. From germline, CDR1 is SGHAT and CDR2 FQNNGV. There are 15 residues in the CDR3. Trimming took 5 bases from V and 7 from J; bases not matched to a gene: 6. The CDR3 protein is CASSRTGGAGEKLFF. The CDR3 DNA sequence: TGTGCCAGCAGCCGGACAGGGGGCGCCGGTGAAAAACTGTTTTTT.

The chain links TRBV11-2 to TRBJ1-5; the D is unclear. The V gene's germline CDR1 is SGHAT and CDR2 FQNNGV. This CDR3 comprises 14 residues. Trimming pared 3 bases from V and 5 bases from J, leaving 11 bases between. CDR3 residues: CASSLKSRDQPQHF. As DNA, the CDR3 is TGTGCCAGCAGCTTGAAATCTCGAGATCAGCCCCAGCATTTT.

This sequence joins TRBV7-2 and TRBJ2-4; D possibly corresponds to TRBD1 (6 bases). V was clipped by 1 base and J by 4 bases, with 14 bases between them. The germline gives CDR1 SGHTA, CDR2 FQGNSA. The CDR3 covers 16 residues. CDR3 nucleotide sequence: TGTGCCAGCAGCTTAGGTCCGGACAGTGTAAAAAACATTCAGTACTTC. It is translated as CASSLGPDSVKNIQYF.

This sequence joins TRBV15 and TRBJ1-4; D gene uncertain. This CDR3 is 16 amino acids long. Germline V gives CDR1 LNHNV, CDR2 YYDKDF (reference sequence). Trimming took off 0 bases at V and 0 bases at J, with 8 bases between the two ends. DNA of the CDR3: TGTGCCACCAGCAGAGATCCTCTTCCAACTAATGAAAAACTGTTTTTT. The encoded protein is CATSRDPLPTNEKLFF.

This clone was picked up one time. The chain is built from TRBV19 and TRBJ2-7; TRBD2 might be the D (6 bases). The CDR3 runs 17 residues. Trimming pared 3 bases from V and 2 bases from J, leaving 20 bases between. Per the germline V gene, CDR1 is LNHDA and CDR2 is SQIVND (reference sequence). CDR3 coding DNA: TGTGCCAGTAGTATGGATGGGGGGACCGGGAGTACCTACGAGCAGTACTTC. It specifies CASSMDGGTGSTYEQYF.

The table lists this clone with a few counts. The chain combines TRBV6-5 with TRBJ1-3; D may be TRBD1 (5 bases). V gave up 4 bases and J gave up 0 bases, with 13 bases separating them. Germline V gene data show CDR1 as MNHEY and CDR2 as SVGAGI. The CDR3 loop spans 16 amino acids. DNA for the CDR3: TGTGCCAGCAGTTCCACGCAGGGCCACTCTGGAAACACCATATATTTT. It yields the protein CASSSTQGHSGNTIYF.

The V gene is TRBV19, the J gene TRBJ1-5, with no clear D. Germline-derived CDR1 and CDR2 are LNHDA and SQIVND (reference sequence). The germline V and J ends were trimmed by 4 bases and 6 bases, with 19 bases remaining between them. CDR3 length: 16 residues. In nucleotides, the CDR3 is TGTGCCAGTAGTACCCCCCGTCTAGGGAGCGGTCAGCCCCAGCATTTT. Its translation is CASSTPRLGSGQPQHF.

A single count supports this clone. The J gene is TRBJ2-7, the V gene TRBV24-1, with a tentative D call TRBD2 (5 bases). Trimming pared 0 bases from V and 7 bases from J, leaving 9 bases between. The germline V gene encodes CDR1 KGHDR and CDR2 SFDVKD. The CDR3 has 13 amino acids. The CDR3 DNA reads TGTGCCACCAGTGATTTGGACTATTCGGAGCAGTACTTC. Its protein is CATSDLDYSEQYF.

The CDR3 DNA reads as TGTGCCAGCAGCCAAGATTGGGCTAGCGGGTACGAGCAGTACTTC. As protein: CASSQDWASGYEQYF. V gene TRBV14 combines with J gene TRBJ2-7; the match to TRBD2 covers 8 bases. The ends lost 0 bases at V and 4 bases at J; junction bases unmatched: 5. Germline CDR1 and CDR2: SGHDN and FVKESK. The CDR3 spans 15 residues.

V and J are TRBV4-2 and TRBJ2-6, with no clear D. The germline V and J ends were trimmed by 4 bases and 0 bases, with 7 bases remaining between them. The CDR3 sequence is 15 residues long. Germline V gene sequence: CDR1 LGHNA, CDR2 YNFKEQ. Here the CDR3 DNA reads TGTGCCAGCAGCCCCCCGGGCTCTGGGGCCAACGTCCTGACTTTC. Its protein product is CASSPPGSGANVLTF.

The chain employs TRBV28 and TRBJ2-7; 7 bases agree with TRBD1. Germline V CDR1 and CDR2: MDHEN, SYDVKM. This CDR3 is built from 13 residues. After removal of 3 bases from V and 6 bases from J, the junction contained 5 bases not matched to a gene. CDR3 protein: CASSFLDRSEQYF. The CDR3 DNA follows: TGTGCCAGCAGTTTCTTGGACAGGAGCGAGCAGTACTTC.

In this sample, this clone turned up once. The chain employs TRBV19 and TRBJ2-1, with 12 bases matching TRBD1. CDR3 length: 18 residues. The germline gives CDR1 LNHDA, CDR2 SQIVND (reference sequence). V lost 10 bases and J lost 4; bases outside the gene matches: 17. The chain's CDR3 is CATKEWGTGGGGYNEQFF. The CDR3 bases are TGTGCCACTAAAGAATGGGGGACAGGGGGCGGTGGATACAATGAGCAGTTCTTC.

The V gene is TRBV5-1, the J gene TRBJ2-5, with 7 bases matching TRBD1. Germline-derived CDR1 and CDR2 are SGHRS and YFSETQ. The CDR3 is made up of 15 amino acids. V lost 2 bases and J lost 3; bases outside the gene matches: 7. The CDR3 region has the DNA TGCGCCAGCAGCTTCAGGACAGGAAGGGAAGAGACCCAGTACTTC. Translation gives CASSFRTGREETQYF. The full variable domain, with the rest looked up from reference TRBV5-1 and TRBJ2-5, is KAGVTQTPRYLIKTRGQQVTLSCSPISGHRSVSWYQQTPGQGLQFLFEYFSETQRNKGNFPGRFSGRQFSNSRSEMNVSTLELGDSALYLCASSFRTGREETQYFGPGTRLLVL.

The chain carries TRBV28 and TRBJ1-2; TRBD1 is a possible D gene (6 bases). This CDR3 comprises 14 residues. Germline CDR1 is MDHEN and CDR2 is SYDVKM. V dropped 5 bases and J dropped 6 bases, with 16 bases sitting between them. The DNA for the CDR3 is TGTGCCAGCAGTCCCATTACAGGGTGGAATGGCTACACCTTC. Protein: CASSPITGWNGYTF.

V is TRBV21-1 and J is TRBJ1-6; TRBD1 was called by the table and not checked on the DNA. TRBV21-1 is recorded as a pseudogene. The CDR3 is 14 amino acids. The CDR3 coding sequence is TGTGCCAGCAGTAACAGGGCAGGTAATTCACCCCTCCACTTT. This encodes CASSNRAGNSPLHF.

The chain links TRBV9 to TRBJ1-6; perhaps TRBD1 as D (5 bases). V was shortened by 4 bases and J by 4 bases, with 12 bases between the two germline ends. Germline V gene sequence: CDR1 SGDLS, CDR2 YYNGEE. This CDR3 is 15 amino acids long. CDR3 in DNA: TGTGCCAGCAGCCTCACTGACAGTTATAATTCACCCCTCCACTTT. Protein product: CASSLTDSYNSPLHF.

V is TRBV5-6 and J is TRBJ2-7; TRBD1 aligns across 7 bases. This CDR3 region has 16 residues. Per germline, CDR1 SGHDT and CDR2 YYEEEE. Losses at the gene ends were 2 bases for V and 4 bases for J; bases not matched to a gene: 12. The CDR3 loop reads CASSLLPGGSGYEQYF. CDR3 in DNA: TGTGCCAGCAGCTTATTACCAGGGGGATCAGGATACGAGCAGTACTTC. Full variable domain (outside the CDR3, taken from reference TRBV5-6 and TRBJ2-7): DAGVTQSPTHLIKTRGQQVTLRCSPKSGHDTVSWYQQALGQGPQFIFQYYEEEERQRGNFPDRFSGHQFPNYSSELNVNALLLGDSALYLCASSLLPGGSGYEQYFGPGTRLTVT.

This chain joins TRBV7-2 and TRBJ1-5; D possibly corresponds to TRBD1 (5 bases). V was trimmed by 8 bases and J by 0 bases, leaving 8 bases between them. The germline CDR1 and CDR2 sequences are SGHTA and FQGNSA. The CDR3 sequence is 13 residues long. CDR3 nucleotides: TGTGCCAGCCGCGGGGGTAGCAATCAGCCCCAGCATTTT. This encodes CASRGGSNQPQHF.

The rearrangement joins TRBV19 to TRBJ1-1; perhaps TRBD1 as D (6 bases). The CDR3 spans 16 residues. Germline V CDR1 and CDR2: LNHDA, SQIVND (reference sequence). V shed 0 bases and J shed 5 bases, with 16 bases lying between them. The CDR3 DNA is TGTGCCAGTAGTATAGATCGATTCAGGGGTTGGACTGAAGCTTTCTTT. It yields the protein CASSIDRFRGWTEAFF.

The chain combines TRBV6-4 with TRBJ2-7; the match to TRBD2 covers 9 bases. Trimming removed 8 bases from V and 7 bases from J; junction bases left unmatched: 15. The germline V gene has CDR1 MRHNA and CDR2 SNTAGT. The CDR3 length is 15 residues. CDR3 DNA: TGTGCCAGCCTCCCCTTTCGTAGCGGGAGTGAGGAGCAGTACTTC. Protein sequence: CASLPFRSGSEEQYF.

The CDR3 nucleotides read TGTGCCAGCAGTGAGGGAGGAGGCAGTTATCAGCCCCAGCATTTT. Residues: CASSEGGGSYQPQHF. J is TRBJ1-5 and V is TRBV6-1, with D unresolved. The CDR3 is made up of 15 amino acids. Trimming stripped 3 bases from V and 5 bases from J, with 14 bases between. CDR1 is MNHNS and CDR2 is SASEGT in the germline V gene.

This rearrangement joins TRBV18 to TRBJ1-2; 9 nucleotides agree with TRBD1. Germline-derived CDR1 and CDR2 are KGHSH and LQKENI. The V segment lost 2 bases and the J segment 8 bases; nucleotides outside the gene matches: 9. This CDR3 has 15 residues. This CDR3 reads CASSPGGTGTPGYTF. CDR3 DNA sequence: TGTGCCAGCTCACCAGGCGGGACAGGGACCCCCGGCTACACCTTC.